This TCR beta chain originates from a study of control samples from healthy donors and cancer patients. Germline lookup yields CDR1 SGHRS and CDR2 YFSETQ. The V segment lost 5 bases and the J segment 7 bases; nucleotides outside the gene matches: 2. This CDR3 is 12 amino acids long. Sequenced by immunoSEQ multiplex PCR; TCRdb stores in-frame clones only, minus some. The repertoire has some 130,000 clones, about 92% of them found once; the top ten carry over 1.5%. This clone was counted a single time. The rearrangement uses TRBV5-1 and TRBJ2-4; 8 nucleotides align to TRBD1. This clonotype originated in a man between 45 and 60 years old with head and neck cancer. The specimen sequenced was PBMCs. The CDR3 bases are TGCGCCAGCAGTTACAGGGGGAACATTCAGTACTTC. Protein sequence: CASSYRGNIQYF. The variable domain in full, with the rest retrieved from reference TRBV5-1 and TRBJ2-4, is KAGVTQTPRYLIKTRGQQVTLSCSPISGHRSVSWYQQTPGQGLQFLFEYFSETQRNKGNFPGRFSGRQFSNSRSEMNVSTLELGDSALYLCASSYRGNIQYFGAGTRLSVL.